The next 7 T cell receptor beta chains were all read from a single sample in a study of cytomegalovirus exposure and HLA in healthy donors. The study ran its PCR with 60 Vbeta and 13 Jbeta primers. Sequencing used immunoSEQ multiplex PCR; TCRdb keeps in-frame clones, though not all of them. This table has fewer than 250,000 clones, roughly 84% appearing once. Sequenced sample: PBMCs. The receptor set was obtained from a human donor in good health.

The V call is TRBV5-1, the J call TRBJ1-3; 10 nucleotides align to TRBD1. The J segment lost 4 bases and the V segment lost 3 bases, leaving 10 bases of the junction unmatched. The CDR3 is 17 residues long. Germline CDR1 and CDR2: SGHRS and YFSETQ. The CDR3 coding sequence is TGCGCCAGCAGCTGGTCCGGGACAGGGGCGGCCGGAAACACCATATATTTT. Its protein product is CASSWSGTGAAGNTIYF.

This chain links TRBV6-6 with TRBJ2-5, with 10 positions matching TRBD2. The CDR3 has 15 amino acids. The germline gives CDR1 MNHNY, CDR2 SVGAGI (reference sequence). The junction had 8 bases not matched to a gene; V was cut back by 6 bases and J by 4 bases. As DNA, the CDR3 is TGTGCCAGCAGCAACCCGTTAGCGGGAGGAGAGACCCAGTACTTC. This codes for CASSNPLAGGETQYF.

The J gene is TRBJ1-5, the V gene TRBV2; 9 bases map to TRBD1. CDR3 length: 18 amino acids. Per the germline V gene, CDR1 is SNHLY and CDR2 is FYNNEI. V trimming: 6 bases; J trimming: 0 bases; junction bases outside the gene matches: 12. CDR3 sequence: CASSLLDRGGSSNQPQHF. The CDR3 region has the DNA TGTGCCAGCAGCCTATTAGACAGGGGGGGGTCTAGCAATCAGCCCCAGCATTTT.

The chain links TRBV7-9 to TRBJ1-5; D call uncertain. CDR3 size: 13 residues. Germline V gene lookup returns CDR1 SEHNR and CDR2 FQNEAQ (reference sequence). Between the trimmed V and J ends, which lost 8 bases and 2 bases, there was a span of 10 bases. This CDR3 reads CASGAQGNQPQHF. The DNA of the CDR3 is TGTGCCAGCGGTGCCCAGGGCAATCAGCCCCAGCATTTT.

This clone came up a few times. The chain recombines TRBV7-9 with TRBJ2-5; 12 bases agree with TRBD1. This CDR3 is built from 14 residues. The J segment lost 4 bases and the V segment lost 4 bases, leaving 1 base of the junction unmatched. CDR1 is SEHNR and CDR2 is FQNEAQ in the germline V gene (reference sequence). The CDR3: CASSWDRGRETQYF. The CDR3 DNA follows: TGTGCCAGCAGCTGGGACAGGGGGCGAGAGACCCAGTACTTC.

The V call is TRBV14, the J call TRBJ2-3; TRBD1 aligns across 11 bases. The germline gives CDR1 SGHDN, CDR2 FVKESK. V was pared by 4 bases and J by 1 base, with 4 bases of the junction left unmatched. The CDR3 has 16 amino acids. CDR3 loop: CASSPGQGVGTDTQYF. CDR3 sequence (DNA): TGTGCCAGCAGCCCGGGACAGGGGGTGGGCACAGATACGCAGTATTTT.

The rearrangement joins TRBV29-1 to TRBJ2-3; a weak D match, TRBD1 (6 bases). The germline gives CDR1 SQVTM, CDR2 ANQGSEA. The V end lost 8 bases, the J end lost 2 bases, and 14 bases lay between the germline ends. This CDR3 is built from 13 residues. The CDR3 sequence is CSSDRTDTDTQYF. CDR3 nucleotides: TGCAGCTCCGACAGGACCGACACAGATACGCAGTATTTT.